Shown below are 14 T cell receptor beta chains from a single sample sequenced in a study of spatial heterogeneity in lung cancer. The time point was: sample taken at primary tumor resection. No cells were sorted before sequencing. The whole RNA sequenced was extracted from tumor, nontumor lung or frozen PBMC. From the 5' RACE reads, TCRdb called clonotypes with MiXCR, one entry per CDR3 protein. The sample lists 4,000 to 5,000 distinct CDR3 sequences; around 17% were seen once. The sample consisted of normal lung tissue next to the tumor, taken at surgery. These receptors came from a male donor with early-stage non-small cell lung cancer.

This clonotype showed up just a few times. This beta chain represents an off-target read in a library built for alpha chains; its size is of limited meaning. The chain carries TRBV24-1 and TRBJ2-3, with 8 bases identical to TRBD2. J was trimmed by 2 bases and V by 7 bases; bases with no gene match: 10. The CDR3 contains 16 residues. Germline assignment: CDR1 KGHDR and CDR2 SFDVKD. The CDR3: CATSSVDSGATDTQYF. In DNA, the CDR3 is TGTGCCACCAGCTCCGTAGATAGCGGGGCCACAGATACGCAGTATTTT.

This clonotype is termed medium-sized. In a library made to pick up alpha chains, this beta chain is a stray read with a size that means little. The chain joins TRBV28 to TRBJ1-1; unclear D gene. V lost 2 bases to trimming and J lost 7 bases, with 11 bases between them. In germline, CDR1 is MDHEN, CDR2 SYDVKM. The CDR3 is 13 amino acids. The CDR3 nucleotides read TGTGCCAGCAGTTTACAAACCTACGGTGAAGCTTTCTTT. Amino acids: CASSLQTYGEAFF.

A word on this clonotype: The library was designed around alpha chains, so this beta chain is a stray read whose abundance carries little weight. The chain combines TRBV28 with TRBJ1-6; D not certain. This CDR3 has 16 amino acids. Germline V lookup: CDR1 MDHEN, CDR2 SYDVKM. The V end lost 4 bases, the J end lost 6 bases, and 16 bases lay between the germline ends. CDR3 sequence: CASSSIRGVANSPLHF. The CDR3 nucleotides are TGTGCCAGCAGTTCCATCCGGGGTGTAGCTAATTCACCCCTCCACTTT.

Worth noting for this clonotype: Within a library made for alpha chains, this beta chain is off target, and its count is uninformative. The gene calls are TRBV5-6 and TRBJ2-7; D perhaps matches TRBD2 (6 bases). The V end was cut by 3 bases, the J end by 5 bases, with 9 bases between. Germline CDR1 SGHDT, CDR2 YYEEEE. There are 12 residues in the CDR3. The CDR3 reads CASSSWGDEQYF. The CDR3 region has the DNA TGTGCCAGCAGCTCATGGGGGGACGAGCAGTACTTC.

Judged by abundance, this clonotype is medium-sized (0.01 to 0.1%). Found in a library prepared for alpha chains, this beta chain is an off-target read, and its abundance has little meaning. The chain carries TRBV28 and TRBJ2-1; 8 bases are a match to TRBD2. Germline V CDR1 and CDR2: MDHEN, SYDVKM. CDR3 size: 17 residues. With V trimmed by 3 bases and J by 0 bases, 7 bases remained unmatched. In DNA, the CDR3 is TGTGCCAGCAGTTTTCCCCCAAGCGGGAGCTCCTACAATGAGCAGTTCTTC. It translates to CASSFPPSGSSYNEQFF. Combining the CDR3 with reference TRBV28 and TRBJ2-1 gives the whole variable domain DVKVTQSSRYLVKRTGEKVFLECVQDMDHENMFWYRQDPGLGLRLIYFSYDVKMKEKGDIPEGYSVSREKKERFSLILESASTNQTSMYLCASSFPPSGSSYNEQFFGPGTRLTVL.

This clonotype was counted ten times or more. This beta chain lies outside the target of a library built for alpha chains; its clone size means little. CDR3 sequence (DNA): TGTGCCAGCAGCCTGACAGGGACTATCACTGAAGCTTTCTTT. Amino acid sequence: CASSLTGTITEAFF. The V gene is TRBV14, the J gene TRBJ1-1, with TRBD1 matching over 7 bases. Trimming removed 4 bases from V and 4 bases from J; junction bases left unmatched: 6. This CDR3 is 14 amino acids long. Germline CDR1 SGHDN, CDR2 FVKESK.

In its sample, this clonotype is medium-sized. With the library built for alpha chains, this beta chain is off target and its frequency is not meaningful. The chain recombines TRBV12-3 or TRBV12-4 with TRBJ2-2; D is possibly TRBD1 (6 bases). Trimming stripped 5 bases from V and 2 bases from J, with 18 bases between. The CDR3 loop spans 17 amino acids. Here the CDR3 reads CASSPRQASLNTGELFF. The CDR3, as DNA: TGTGCCAGCAGTCCAAGACAGGCGAGCCTTAACACCGGGGAGCTGTTTTTT.

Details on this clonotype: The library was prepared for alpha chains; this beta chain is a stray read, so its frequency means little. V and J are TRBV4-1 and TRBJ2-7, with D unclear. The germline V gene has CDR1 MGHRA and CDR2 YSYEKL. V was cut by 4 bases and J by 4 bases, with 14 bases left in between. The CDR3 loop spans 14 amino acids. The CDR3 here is CASSPPGFEYEQYF. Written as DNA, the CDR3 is TGCGCCAGCAGCCCTCCCGGGTTCGAGTACGAGCAGTACTTC.

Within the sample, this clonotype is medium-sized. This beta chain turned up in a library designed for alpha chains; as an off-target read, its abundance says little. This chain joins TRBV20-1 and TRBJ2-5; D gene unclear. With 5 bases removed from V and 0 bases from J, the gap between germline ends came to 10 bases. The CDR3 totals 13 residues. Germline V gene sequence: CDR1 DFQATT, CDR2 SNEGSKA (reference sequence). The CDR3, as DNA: TGCAGTGCTCATCAGCCGTACCAAGAGACCCAGTACTTC. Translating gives CSAHQPYQETQYF.

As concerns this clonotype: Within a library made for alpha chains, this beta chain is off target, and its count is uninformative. In nucleotides, the CDR3 is TGTGCCAGCAGCCAAGATTTGGGAGGGAACACTGAAGCTTTCTTT. This gives the protein CASSQDLGGNTEAFF. The chain links TRBV3-1 to TRBJ1-1; the D is unclear. V was shortened by 0 bases and J by 1 base, with 9 bases between the two germline ends. Germline V gives CDR1 LGHDT, CDR2 YNNKEL (reference sequence). The CDR3 runs 15 residues.

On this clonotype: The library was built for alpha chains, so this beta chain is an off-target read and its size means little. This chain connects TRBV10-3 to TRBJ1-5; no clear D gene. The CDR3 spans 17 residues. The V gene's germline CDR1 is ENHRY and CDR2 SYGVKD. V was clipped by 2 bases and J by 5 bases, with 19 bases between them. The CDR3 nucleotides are TGTGCCATCAGTGAGGGGTGGTTGAGAGGCAACGATCAGCCCCAGCATTTT. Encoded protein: CAISEGWLRGNDQPQHF.

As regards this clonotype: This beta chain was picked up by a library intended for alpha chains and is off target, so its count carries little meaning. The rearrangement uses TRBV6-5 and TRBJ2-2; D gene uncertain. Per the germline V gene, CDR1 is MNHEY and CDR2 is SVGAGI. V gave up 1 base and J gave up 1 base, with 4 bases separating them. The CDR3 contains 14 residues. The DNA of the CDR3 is TGTGCCAGCAGTTACTTCAAGAACACCGGGGAGCTGTTTTTT. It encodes CASSYFKNTGELFF.

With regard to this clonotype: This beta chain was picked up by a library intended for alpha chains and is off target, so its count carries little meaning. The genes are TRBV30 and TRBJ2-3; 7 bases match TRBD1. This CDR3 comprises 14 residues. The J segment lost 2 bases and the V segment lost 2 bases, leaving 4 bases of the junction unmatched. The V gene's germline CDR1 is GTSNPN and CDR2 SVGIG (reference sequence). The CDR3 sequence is CAWSPGQNTDTQYF. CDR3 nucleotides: TGTGCCTGGAGTCCGGGACAGAACACAGATACGCAGTATTTT. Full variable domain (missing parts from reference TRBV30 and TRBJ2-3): SQTIHQWPATLVQPVGSPLSLECTVEGTSNPNLYWYRQAAGRGLQLLFYSVGIGQISSEVPQNLSASRPQDRQFILSSKKLLLSDSGFYLCAWSPGQNTDTQYFGPGTRLTVL.

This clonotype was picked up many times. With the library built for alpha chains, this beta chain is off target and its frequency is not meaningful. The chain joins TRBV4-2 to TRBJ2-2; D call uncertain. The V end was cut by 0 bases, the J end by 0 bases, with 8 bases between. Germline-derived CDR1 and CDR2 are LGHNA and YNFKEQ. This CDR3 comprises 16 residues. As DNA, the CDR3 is TGTGCCAGCAGCCAAGATTTGGCGGCGAACACCGGGGAGCTGTTTTTT. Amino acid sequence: CASSQDLAANTGELFF.